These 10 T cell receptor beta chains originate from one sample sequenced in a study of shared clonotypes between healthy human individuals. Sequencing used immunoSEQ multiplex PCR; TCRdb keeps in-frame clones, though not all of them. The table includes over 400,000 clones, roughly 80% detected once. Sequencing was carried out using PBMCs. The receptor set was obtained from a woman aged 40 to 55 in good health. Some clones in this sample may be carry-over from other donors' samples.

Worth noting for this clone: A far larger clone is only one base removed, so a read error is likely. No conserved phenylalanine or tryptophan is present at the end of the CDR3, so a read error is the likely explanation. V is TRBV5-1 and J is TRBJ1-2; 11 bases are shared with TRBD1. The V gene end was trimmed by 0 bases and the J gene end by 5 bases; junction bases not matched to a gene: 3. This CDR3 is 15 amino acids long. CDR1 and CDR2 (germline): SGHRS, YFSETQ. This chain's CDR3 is CASSLDGTGGYGYTL. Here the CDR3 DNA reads TGCGCCAGCAGCTTGGACGGGACAGGGGGGTATGGCTACACCTTA.

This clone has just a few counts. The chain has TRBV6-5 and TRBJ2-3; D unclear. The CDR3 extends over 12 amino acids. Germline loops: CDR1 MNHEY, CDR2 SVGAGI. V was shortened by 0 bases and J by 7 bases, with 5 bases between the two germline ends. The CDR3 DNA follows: TGTGCCAGCAGTTACTCACCCTATACGCAGTATTTT. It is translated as CASSYSPYTQYF.

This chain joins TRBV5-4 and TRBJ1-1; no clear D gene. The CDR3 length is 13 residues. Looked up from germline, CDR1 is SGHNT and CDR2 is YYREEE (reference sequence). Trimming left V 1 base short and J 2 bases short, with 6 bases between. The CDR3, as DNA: TGTGCCAGCAGCTTGCAGACCAACACTGAAGCTTTCTTT. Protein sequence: CASSLQTNTEAFF.

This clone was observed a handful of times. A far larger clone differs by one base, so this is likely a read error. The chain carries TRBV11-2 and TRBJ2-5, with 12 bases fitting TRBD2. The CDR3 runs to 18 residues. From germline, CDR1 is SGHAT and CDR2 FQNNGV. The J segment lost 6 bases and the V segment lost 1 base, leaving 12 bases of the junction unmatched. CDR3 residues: CASSLGCLAGGPGKTQYF. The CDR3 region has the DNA TGTGCCAGCAGCTTAGGCTGCCTAGCGGGAGGGCCGGGGAAGACCCAGTACTTC.

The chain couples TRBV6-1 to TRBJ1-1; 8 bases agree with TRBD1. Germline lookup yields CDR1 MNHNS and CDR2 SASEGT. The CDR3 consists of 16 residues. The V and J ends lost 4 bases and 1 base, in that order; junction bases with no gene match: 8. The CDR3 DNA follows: TGTGCCAGCAGTGCACCCAACAGGGGGTGGAACACTGAAGCTTTCTTT. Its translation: CASSAPNRGWNTEAFF.

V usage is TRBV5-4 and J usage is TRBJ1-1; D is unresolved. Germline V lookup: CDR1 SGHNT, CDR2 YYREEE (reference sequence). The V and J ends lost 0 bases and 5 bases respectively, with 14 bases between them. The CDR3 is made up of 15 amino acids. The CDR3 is CASSLAASGGTEAFF. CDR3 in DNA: TGTGCCAGCAGCTTGGCCGCCAGTGGAGGAACTGAAGCTTTCTTT.

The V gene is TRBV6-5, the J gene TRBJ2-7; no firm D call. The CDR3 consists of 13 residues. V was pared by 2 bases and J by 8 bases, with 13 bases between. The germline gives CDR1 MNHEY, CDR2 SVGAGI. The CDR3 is CASSYRSKLKQYF. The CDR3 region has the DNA TGTGCCAGCAGTTACAGGTCTAAGCTCAAGCAGTACTTC.

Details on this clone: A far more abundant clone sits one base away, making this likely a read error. The CDR3 bases are TGTGCCAGCAGGGGACTGAACATTGAAGCTTTCTTT. It specifies CASRGLNIEAFF. The V and J genes are TRBV25-1 and TRBJ1-1; possibly TRBD1 for D (5 bases). In germline, CDR1 is MGHDK, CDR2 SYGVNS. This CDR3 is built from 12 residues.

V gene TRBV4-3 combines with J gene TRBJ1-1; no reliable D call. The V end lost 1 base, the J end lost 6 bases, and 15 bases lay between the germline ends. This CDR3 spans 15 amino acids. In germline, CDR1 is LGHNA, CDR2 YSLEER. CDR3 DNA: TGCGCCAGCAGCCAAGGGTGGGCGGGCGCCGCTGAAGCTTTCTTT. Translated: CASSQGWAGAAEAFF.

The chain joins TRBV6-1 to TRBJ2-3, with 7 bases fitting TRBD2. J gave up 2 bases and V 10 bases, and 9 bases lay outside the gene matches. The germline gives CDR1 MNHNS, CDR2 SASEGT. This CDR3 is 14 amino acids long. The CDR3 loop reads CATTGAGHTDTQYF. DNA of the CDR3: TGTGCCACCACCGGAGCGGGGCACACAGATACGCAGTATTTT.